Given below is one T cell receptor (beta chain) in context. This sample is drawn from a study of blood T cell repertoires in COVID-19. Study-wide background: The analysed material was cDNA or gDNA that came from T cells, B-cell-depleted T cells, or PBMCs.

This CDR3 is built from 12 residues. V was shortened by 4 bases and J by 5 bases, with 6 bases between the two germline ends. Germline V gene sequence: CDR1 SGHNT, CDR2 YYREEE (reference sequence). In the original workflow: For nucleated cells, counts were estimated from reference gene primer amplification. Here immunoSEQ multiplex PCR was the method, and the copy in TCRdb shows in-frame clones only, minus some. D and trimming come from the DNA, and the V and J calls and clone size come from that table. The data hold fewer than 90,000 clones, with about 95% observed a single time. Sequenced input: peripheral blood. This chain connects TRBV5-4 to TRBJ2-2; no definite D call. The origin of this receptor is a human donor with active COVID-19. The donor label of this sample is uncertain. CDR3 coding DNA: TGTGCCAGCAGCCACGGGACCGGGGAGCTGTTTTTT. Its protein is CASSHGTGELFF.